Given below is one TCR beta chain in context. The antigen remains unidentified. V lost 8 bases to trimming and J lost 2 bases, with 18 bases between them. The germline CDR1 and CDR2 sequences are PRHDT and FYEKMQ (reference sequence). This CDR3 is built from 16 residues. This sample stems from a study of cytomegalovirus exposure and HLA in healthy donors. The data were produced by immunoSEQ multiplex PCR, yet TCRdb's version contains in-frame clones alone and is incomplete. The sample includes some 190,000 clones, around nine tenths of them seen just once. Notes on the study in general: Most TCRs appeared rarely, but some public TCRs recurred in many donors.

V is TRBV13 and J is TRBJ2-2; D is perhaps TRBD1 or TRBD2 (6 bases each). Sequencing was performed on PBMCs. This TCR was recovered from a man aged 30 to 39 in good health and CMV-seropositive. CDR3 loop: CASSRGAGDNTGELFF. The CDR3, as DNA: TGTGCCAGCTCAAGGGGGGCAGGGGATAACACCGGGGAGCTGTTTTTT. Together with reference TRBV13 and TRBJ2-2, the CDR3 gives the full variable domain: AAGVIQSPRHLIKEKRETATLKCYPIPRHDTVYWYQQGPGQDPQFLISFYEKMQSDKGSIPDRFSAQQFSDYHSELNMSSLELGDSALYFCASSRGAGDNTGELFFGEGSRLTVL.